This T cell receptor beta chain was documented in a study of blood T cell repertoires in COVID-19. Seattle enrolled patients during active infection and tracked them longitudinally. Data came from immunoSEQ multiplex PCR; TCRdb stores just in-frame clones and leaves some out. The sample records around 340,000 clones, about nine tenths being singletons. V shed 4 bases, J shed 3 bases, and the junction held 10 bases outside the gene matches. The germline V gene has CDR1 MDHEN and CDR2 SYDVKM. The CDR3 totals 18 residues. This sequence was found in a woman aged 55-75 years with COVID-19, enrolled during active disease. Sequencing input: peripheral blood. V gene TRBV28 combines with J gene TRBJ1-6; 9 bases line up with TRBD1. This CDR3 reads CASSSQYRDRVYNSPLHF. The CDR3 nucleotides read TGTGCCAGCAGTTCCCAATACCGGGACAGGGTCTATAATTCACCCCTCCACTTT. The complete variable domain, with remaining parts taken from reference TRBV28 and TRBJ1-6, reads DVKVTQSSRYLVKRTGEKVFLECVQDMDHENMFWYRQDPGLGLRLIYFSYDVKMKEKGDIPEGYSVSREKKERFSLILESASTNQTSMYLCASSSQYRDRVYNSPLHFGNGTRLTVT.